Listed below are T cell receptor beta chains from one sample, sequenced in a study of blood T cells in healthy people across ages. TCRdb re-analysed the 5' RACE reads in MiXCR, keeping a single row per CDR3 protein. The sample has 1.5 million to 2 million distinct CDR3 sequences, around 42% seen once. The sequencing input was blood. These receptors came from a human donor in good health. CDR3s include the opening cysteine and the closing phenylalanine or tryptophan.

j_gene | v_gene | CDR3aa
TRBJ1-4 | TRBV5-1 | CASSLAINEKLFF
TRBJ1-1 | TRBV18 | CASSPQTITFEAFF
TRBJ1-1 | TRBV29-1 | CSVEKRLANTEAFF
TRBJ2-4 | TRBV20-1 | CSARDRRPVDIQYF
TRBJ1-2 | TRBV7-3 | CASSPDSAVRHGYTF
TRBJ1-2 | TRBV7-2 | CASSLNRDSYGYTF
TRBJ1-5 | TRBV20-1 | CSAHAVTAYSNQPQHF
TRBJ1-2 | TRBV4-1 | CASSQEWQLNYGYTF
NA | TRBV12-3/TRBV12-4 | CASSMGLAGGPETQYF
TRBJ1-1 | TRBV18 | CASSSDGRGWNTEAFF
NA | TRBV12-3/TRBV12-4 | CASGLSLGPRSGETQYF
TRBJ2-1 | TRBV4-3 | CASSQEVPKYNEQFF
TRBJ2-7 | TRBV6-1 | CASSGITGEAYEQYF